These 7 T cell receptor beta chains were sequenced from one sample in a study of T cells after yellow fever vaccination. TCRdb processed the 5' RACE reads anew with MiXCR; each CDR3 protein has one entry. In the table there are roughly 330,000 distinct CDR3 sequences, around 7% of which are singletons. The starting material was PBMCs, obtained about 41 days after the first yellow fever vaccination. The receptor source for this set is a young man who received the YFV17D yellow fever vaccine.

This clonotype was detected a few times. CDR3 in DNA: TGTGCCAGCAGGGTCGATGGCACAGATACGCAGTATTTT. This translates into CASRVDGTDTQYF. V is TRBV6-1 and J is TRBJ2-3, with unresolved D. The V end was cut by 6 bases, the J end by 1 base, with 8 bases between. Per germline, CDR1 MNHNS and CDR2 SASEGT. The length of the CDR3 is 13 residues.

This clonotype was counted ten times or more. The DNA of the CDR3 is TGTGCCAGCACCATGACAGGGGCGAACACCGGGGAGCTGTTTTTT. Its protein product is CASTMTGANTGELFF. The V and J genes are TRBV7-9 and TRBJ2-2, with 8 bases fitting TRBD1. Germline lookup yields CDR1 SEHNR and CDR2 FQNEAQ (reference sequence). With V trimmed by 7 bases and J by 0 bases, 4 bases remained unmatched. The length of the CDR3 is 15 residues.

This clonotype showed up just a few times. The chain is built from TRBV7-9 and TRBJ2-1; D is uncertain. Germline CDR1 and CDR2: SEHNR and FQNEAQ (reference sequence). V was pared by 6 bases and J by 8 bases, with 14 bases between. The CDR3 is 13 amino acids. CDR3 loop: CASSREHGDEQFF. As DNA, the CDR3 is TGTGCCAGCAGTAGGGAACACGGAGATGAGCAGTTCTTC.

This clonotype was picked up many times. The chain has TRBV5-1 and TRBJ2-3; 9 bases map to TRBD1. Germline V gene lookup returns CDR1 SGHRS and CDR2 YFSETQ. The V and J ends lost 1 base and 4 bases, in that order; junction bases with no gene match: 4. CDR3 size: 15 residues. The CDR3 sequence is CASSLSGQGPDTQYF. The CDR3 DNA reads as TGCGCCAGCAGCTTGAGCGGACAGGGGCCAGATACGCAGTATTTT.

This clonotype was counted at least ten times. The V and J genes are TRBV5-1 and TRBJ2-3, with unresolved D. CDR3 length equals 15 residues. Trimming stripped 0 bases from V and 2 bases from J, with 10 bases between. Germline-derived CDR1 and CDR2 are SGHRS and YFSETQ. The CDR3: CASSLDGNPTDTQYF. The CDR3 DNA reads TGCGCCAGCAGCTTGGACGGCAACCCCACAGATACGCAGTATTTT.

To note about this clonotype: Sequence at one end of the junction differs from germline and may be a read error. The CDR3 DNA reads as TGCTGTGCTCATGCCGGGACAGGGAGTCCCACAGATACGCAGTATTTT. This gives the protein CCAHAGTGSPTDTQYF. This chain uses TRBV20-1 with TRBJ2-3; 9 bases line up with TRBD1. Germline V gene sequence: CDR1 DFQATT, CDR2 SNEGSKA (reference sequence). The CDR3 has 16 residues.

The table lists this clonotype with a few counts. V and J are TRBV6-2 or TRBV6-3 and TRBJ2-7, with TRBD2 identical over 7 bases. With V trimmed by 8 bases and J by 2 bases, 6 bases remained unmatched. The germline V gene encodes CDR1 MNHEY and CDR2 SVGEGT. This CDR3 comprises 13 residues. The CDR3 region is CASGWGGAYEQYV. DNA of the CDR3: TGTGCCAGCGGTTGGGGGGGGGCCTACGAGCAGTACGTC.